This T cell receptor beta chain was sequenced in a study of molecular identifiers for immune sequencing clone quantification. This clonotype was counted many times. As yet, its antigen is unknown. Listed TCR primers, together with previously described methods, were used for the bulk TCR libraries. TCRdb called the PCR reads again in MiXCR, with one record for every CDR3 protein. This sample has about 320,000 distinct CDR3 sequences, with roughly a quarter found just once. Trimming stripped 1 base from V and 3 bases from J, with 7 bases between. The CDR3 contains 12 residues. Germline-derived CDR1 and CDR2 are DFQATT and SNEGSKA (reference sequence). The study, taken as a whole, reports: Clones that exceeded 20 RNA copies held over 98% of effector molecules, yet under 1% in naive cells.

Sorted cell numbers of about 17,000 to 1,000,000, with 10%, 30% or 50% RNA, served as input for naive CD8 libraries. A CD8+CD4-CCR7+CD45RA+ phenotype served as the sorting definition for naive CD8 T cells. J is TRBJ2-7 and V is TRBV20-1; D may correspond to TRBD1 or TRBD2 (5 bases each). This TCR was recovered from a human donor in good health. Some libraries in this study had Jurkat cell RNA spiked in. The sequenced material came from naive CD8+ T cells from blood, with Jurkat cell RNA spiked in. Subset indicated: FACS-sorted CD8+CD4-CCR7+CD45RA+ naive T cells. Written as DNA, the CDR3 is TGCAGTGCTAGAGTGGGGGACTACGAGCAGTACTTC. Its protein is CSARVGDYEQYF.